Following are 31 T cell receptor beta chains from one sample sequenced in a study of blood T cell repertoires in COVID-19. Assay used: immunoSEQ multiplex PCR; TCRdb lists only in-frame clones, some missing. This table has just over 300,000 clones, 70% to 90% appearing once. Sequencing was done on a sample of PBMCs or T cells enriched from blood (not recorded which). Receptors were obtained from a man aged 30-40 years who had recovered from COVID-19.

The chain has TRBV27 and TRBJ1-4; 12 bases map to TRBD1. V lost 3 bases, J lost 2 bases, and 7 bases stayed unmatched. This CDR3 spans 18 amino acids. Germline assignment: CDR1 MNHEY and CDR2 SMNVEV (reference sequence). CDR3 residues: CASSLTGTGGATNEKLFF. DNA for the CDR3: TGTGCCAGCAGTTTGACCGGGACAGGGGGCGCGACTAATGAAAAACTGTTTTTT. Variable domain in full (rest from reference TRBV27 and TRBJ1-4): EAQVTQNPRYLITVTGKKLTVTCSQNMNHEYMSWYRQDPGLGLRQIYYSMNVEVTDKGDVPEGYKVSRKEKRNFPLILESPSPNQTSLYFCASSLTGTGGATNEKLFFGSGTQLSVL.

V is TRBV30 and J is TRBJ1-1; 7 bases are a match to TRBD1. CDR3 size: 13 residues. The germline V gene has CDR1 GTSNPN and CDR2 SVGIG (reference sequence). Trimming at V came to 5 bases and at J to 2 bases, leaving 5 bases not matched to a gene. CDR3 nucleotide sequence: TGTGCCTGGTCCAGGGGGTTCAACACTGAAGCTTTCTTT. Translated, it gives CAWSRGFNTEAFF.

The chain couples TRBV5-1 to TRBJ2-2; D perhaps matches TRBD2 (5 bases). V lost 0 bases, J lost 4 bases, and 16 bases lay in between. Germline CDR1 SGHRS, CDR2 YFSETQ. The CDR3 is 17 residues long. The CDR3 protein is CASSLGPGTGSTGELFF. The CDR3 DNA reads TGCGCCAGCAGCTTGGGGCCGGGAACGGGCAGCACCGGGGAGCTGTTTTTT.

The V and J genes are TRBV5-1 and TRBJ2-2; possibly TRBD1 for D (5 bases). The CDR3 contains 14 residues. The ends were cut back, 4 bases at V and 6 bases at J, with 13 bases in the middle. Germline assignment: CDR1 SGHRS and CDR2 YFSETQ. The CDR3 protein is CASSLDRQPGELFF. The CDR3 coding sequence is TGCGCCAGCAGCCTGGACCGACAGCCCGGGGAGCTGTTTTTT.

The rearrangement joins TRBV13 to TRBJ2-3; 10 bases match TRBD2. Germline V gives CDR1 PRHDT, CDR2 FYEKMQ (reference sequence). V dropped 3 bases and J dropped 3; count of bases not matched to a gene: 6. This CDR3 is 16 amino acids long. CDR3 in amino acids: CASSFLKTSGTDTQYF. CDR3 DNA: TGTGCCAGCAGCTTTTTGAAGACTAGCGGGACAGATACGCAGTATTTT.

V is TRBV2 and J is TRBJ1-2; D unresolved. Germline V CDR1 and CDR2: SNHLY, FYNNEI. The V gene lost 11 bases and the J gene lost 0 bases, with 13 bases spanning the gap. CDR3 size: 13 residues. CDR3 region: CAGGLAANYGYTF. The CDR3 region has the DNA TGTGCCGGCGGACTCGCGGCTAACTATGGCTACACCTTC.

V gene TRBV19 combines with J gene TRBJ1-2; TRBD1 might be the D (5 bases). Germline loops: CDR1 LNHDA, CDR2 SQIVND (reference sequence). CDR3 length: 15 residues. Trimming took 4 bases from V and 4 from J, leaving 16 bases between them. The CDR3, as DNA: TGTGCCAGTAGTAACCCCGGGGGGATACCCTATGGCTACACCTTC. It specifies CASSNPGGIPYGYTF.

V gene TRBV19 combines with J gene TRBJ2-1, with a weak D call TRBD1 (6 bases). This CDR3 has 16 amino acids. Per the germline V gene, CDR1 is LNHDA and CDR2 is SQIVND (reference sequence). Deletions cut 1 base from V and 2 bases from J, with 12 bases between. CDR3 in amino acids: CASSIVGTPPYNEQFF. CDR3 nucleotides: TGTGCCAGTAGTATAGTTGGGACACCACCCTACAATGAGCAGTTCTTC. Supplemented by reference TRBV19 and TRBJ2-1, the full variable domain reads DGGITQSPKYLFRKEGQNVTLSCEQNLNHDAMYWYRQDPGQGLRLIYYSQIVNDFQKGDIAEGYSVSREKKESFPLTVTSAQKNPTAFYLCASSIVGTPPYNEQFFGPGTRLTVL.

The rearrangement joins TRBV30 to TRBJ1-1; no clear D. With 1 base removed from V and 1 base from J, the gap between germline ends came to 13 bases. The germline gives CDR1 GTSNPN, CDR2 SVGIG (reference sequence). The CDR3 sequence is 15 residues long. CDR3 protein: CAWSETGSGNTEAFF. In nucleotides, the CDR3 is TGTGCCTGGAGTGAAACGGGCAGCGGGAACACTGAAGCTTTCTTT.

This chain links TRBV7-8 with TRBJ1-2; no firm D call. Trimming left V 3 bases short and J 4 bases short, with 9 bases between. Per the germline V gene, CDR1 is SGHVS and CDR2 is FQNEAQ. This CDR3 has 13 residues. The CDR3 nucleotides read TGTGCCAGCAGCTTTTACGGAGTCTATGGCTACACCTTC. Its translation: CASSFYGVYGYTF.

V is TRBV3-1 (or the pseudogene TRBV3-2) and J is TRBJ2-2; 7 positions agree with TRBD2. The V segment lost 6 bases and the J segment 2 bases; nucleotides outside the gene matches: 9. This CDR3 comprises 16 residues. Looked up from germline, CDR1 is LGHDT and CDR2 is YNNKEL (reference sequence). The CDR3, as DNA: TGTGCCAGCAGAAAGTCACCGGGGGGAAACACCGGGGAGCTGTTTTTT. Its translation: CASRKSPGGNTGELFF.

The rearrangement uses TRBV27 and TRBJ2-2; 8 bases agree with TRBD2. The CDR3 has 16 residues. The ends lost 3 bases at V and 4 bases at J; junction bases unmatched: 7. Germline CDR1 MNHEY, CDR2 SMNVEV (reference sequence). This CDR3 is CASSFEGTRITGELFF. The CDR3 DNA sequence: TGTGCCAGCAGTTTTGAGGGGACTAGGATCACCGGGGAGCTGTTTTTT.

CDR3 loop: CASSEGTGYGYTF. The DNA of the CDR3 is TGTGCCAGCAGTGAAGGGACAGGCTATGGCTACACCTTC. This chain uses TRBV6-1 with TRBJ1-2, with 7 nucleotides matching TRBD1. This CDR3 comprises 13 residues. With 1 base clipped from V and 4 bases from J, the junction kept 0 bases outside the gene matches. Germline V gene sequence: CDR1 MNHNS, CDR2 SASEGT.

The rearrangement uses TRBV27 and TRBJ1-6; 9 nucleotides match TRBD1. Germline V gene data show CDR1 as MNHEY and CDR2 as SMNVEV (reference sequence). The CDR3 loop spans 15 amino acids. V dropped 7 bases and J dropped 3; count of bases not matched to a gene: 4. The chain's CDR3 is CASKGGQGYNSPLHF. The CDR3 nucleotides read TGTGCCAGCAAGGGGGGACAGGGCTATAATTCACCCCTCCACTTT.

This chain links TRBV7-2 with TRBJ2-1, with D perhaps matching TRBD2 (5 bases). Germline lookup yields CDR1 SGHTA and CDR2 FQGNSA. This CDR3 is 13 amino acids long. Trimming pared 5 bases from V and 9 bases from J, leaving 14 bases between. CDR3 nucleotide sequence: TGTGCCAGCAGCCAGCGGCGGCAAGTTGAGCAGTTCTTC. Amino acids: CASSQRRQVEQFF.

The J gene is TRBJ1-1, the V gene TRBV10-3, with TRBD1 identical over 9 bases. Germline loops: CDR1 ENHRY, CDR2 SYGVKD. The CDR3 totals 14 residues. Trimming removed 6 bases from V and 0 bases from J; junction bases left unmatched: 2. CDR3 sequence (DNA): TGTGCCATCAGGGGGACAGGGATGAACACTGAAGCTTTCTTT. Protein sequence: CAIRGTGMNTEAFF.

The chain recombines TRBV29-1 with TRBJ1-4; 8 nucleotides match TRBD1. Germline V gene sequence: CDR1 SQVTM, CDR2 ANQGSEA. This CDR3 comprises 11 residues. After removal of 7 bases from V and 12 bases from J, the junction contained 7 bases not matched to a gene. The CDR3 sequence is CSAKGGQELFF. The CDR3 bases are TGCAGCGCCAAGGGGGGACAGGAACTGTTTTTT.

This clone was counted between two and nine times. This chain uses TRBV5-1 with TRBJ2-1; D possibly corresponds to TRBD1 (6 bases). CDR3 length: 13 residues. The V and J ends lost 4 bases and 5 bases respectively, with 10 bases between them. Per the germline V gene, CDR1 is SGHRS and CDR2 is YFSETQ. The CDR3 is CASSRDTNNEQFF. The CDR3 DNA reads as TGCGCCAGCAGCCGGGACACTAACAATGAGCAGTTCTTC.

The chain is built from TRBV6-5 and TRBJ2-7; 8 positions agree with TRBD1. V was clipped by 5 bases and J by 3 bases; unmatched bases: 6. CDR3 length: 14 residues. The germline gives CDR1 MNHEY, CDR2 SVGAGI. CDR3 amino acids: CASSLQGVVYEQYF. The CDR3 DNA reads as TGTGCCAGCAGTCTACAGGGGGTGGTCTACGAGCAGTACTTC.

The CDR3 here is CASSPVANQPQHF. The DNA of the CDR3 is TGTGCCAGCAGTCCGGTCGCAAATCAGCCCCAGCATTTT. The J gene is TRBJ1-5, the V gene TRBV28; no clear D gene. The CDR3 spans 13 residues. V was shortened by 5 bases and J by 4 bases, with 9 bases between the two germline ends. Germline CDR1 and CDR2: MDHEN and SYDVKM.

J is TRBJ2-7 and V is TRBV28; perhaps TRBD1 as D (5 bases). Germline CDR1 MDHEN, CDR2 SYDVKM. Trimming removed 7 bases from V and 1 base from J, with 14 bases in between. The CDR3 runs 14 residues. DNA of the CDR3: TGTGCCAGCAAAGGGGCGGCCCAATCCTACGAGCAGTACTTC. It encodes CASKGAAQSYEQYF.

The chain recombines TRBV11-3 with TRBJ2-7; TRBD1 matches 10 bases. Germline V gives CDR1 SGHNT, CDR2 YENEEA. Germline trimming cut 5 bases from V and 6 bases from J; bases unmatched to any gene: 4. The CDR3 runs to 13 residues. The CDR3 here is CASSPGQGGEQYF. CDR3 coding DNA: TGTGCCAGCAGCCCCGGACAGGGGGGCGAGCAGTACTTC.

The J gene is TRBJ2-3, the V gene TRBV19, with D unclear. Germline loops: CDR1 LNHDA, CDR2 SQIVND (reference sequence). This CDR3 comprises 15 residues. Trimming pared 3 bases from V and 2 bases from J, leaving 12 bases between. CDR3 residues: CASSIETTFTDTQYF. As DNA, the CDR3 is TGTGCCAGTAGTATTGAAACTACCTTCACAGATACGCAGTATTTT.

The rearrangement links TRBV2 to TRBJ2-5, with 11 positions matching TRBD2. The V gene end was trimmed by 5 bases and the J gene end by 4 bases; junction bases not matched to a gene: 6. Per germline, CDR1 SNHLY and CDR2 FYNNEI. The CDR3 sequence is 15 residues long. CDR3 DNA sequence: TGTGCCAGCAGTTGGGCTAGCGGGGGGCGAGAGACCCAGTACTTC. Encoded protein: CASSWASGGRETQYF.

This clone has only a few counts. The chain carries TRBV19 and TRBJ2-7; 8 positions agree with TRBD1. The CDR3 has 14 residues. V lost 6 bases, J lost 0 bases, and 4 bases stayed unmatched. Germline assignment: CDR1 LNHDA and CDR2 SQIVND (reference sequence). CDR3 in DNA: TGTGCCAGTAGACCGGGACAGGCCTCCTACGAGCAGTACTTC. It translates to CASRPGQASYEQYF.

V gene TRBV5-1 combines with J gene TRBJ2-7; possible D gene TRBD1, 5 bases. This CDR3 region has 15 residues. The V end was cut by 4 bases, the J end by 1 base, with 15 bases between. Germline V gives CDR1 SGHRS, CDR2 YFSETQ. The CDR3 loop reads CASSPRQGSSYEQYF. As DNA, the CDR3 is TGCGCCAGCAGCCCCAGGCAGGGATCGTCCTACGAGCAGTACTTC.

This chain connects TRBV7-8 to TRBJ1-5; D call uncertain. The CDR3 runs 14 residues. Germline values: CDR1 SGHVS, CDR2 FQNEAQ. Trimming shortened V by 1 base and J by 4 bases, and 8 bases separated the two germline ends. The CDR3 DNA sequence: TGTGCCAGCAGCTTAGTTGCGGGGAATCAGCCCCAGCATTTT. Protein product: CASSLVAGNQPQHF.

The rearrangement links TRBV7-2 to TRBJ1-4; D is undetermined. There are 15 residues in the CDR3. The V end was cut by 2 bases, the J end by 3 bases, with 10 bases between. Germline V gene sequence: CDR1 SGHTA, CDR2 FQGNSA. The CDR3 DNA reads as TGTGCCAGCAGCTTATGGGCGCGGGCTAATGAAAAACTGTTTTTT. This sequence encodes CASSLWARANEKLFF.

This chain uses TRBV6-4 with TRBJ2-3, with 8 nucleotides matching TRBD2. With V trimmed by 2 bases and J by 4 bases, 5 bases remained unmatched. Germline CDR1 and CDR2: MRHNA and SNTAGT. This CDR3 region has 15 residues. CDR3: CASSDGAGGPDTQYF. The CDR3 nucleotides read TGTGCCAGCAGTGACGGGGCGGGGGGCCCAGATACGCAGTATTTT.

The chain is built from TRBV7-2 and TRBJ1-2; 9 nucleotides match TRBD1. J lost 8 bases, V lost 6 bases, and 7 bases had no gene match. The CDR3 has 13 residues. Germline CDR1 SGHTA, CDR2 FQGNSA. The CDR3 bases are TGTGCCAGCAGGACCGGGACAGGGTTCGGCTACACCTTC. This translates into CASRTGTGFGYTF.

This clone was picked up one time. The chain is built from TRBV25-1 and TRBJ2-1; 8 bases fit TRBD2. CDR1 and CDR2 (germline): MGHDK, SYGVNS. The V gene end was trimmed by 4 bases and the J gene end by 0 bases; junction bases not matched to a gene: 2. The CDR3 has 15 residues. This CDR3 reads CASSVRGGSYNEQFF. CDR3 bases: TGTGCCAGCAGTGTCCGGGGGGGCTCCTACAATGAGCAGTTCTTC. The full variable domain, its missing parts supplied by reference TRBV25-1 and TRBJ2-1, is EADIYQTPRYLVIGTGKKITLECSQTMGHDKMYWYQQDPGMELHLIHYSYGVNSTEKGDLSSESTVSRIRTEHFPLTLESARPSHTSQYLCASSVRGGSYNEQFFGPGTRLTVL.